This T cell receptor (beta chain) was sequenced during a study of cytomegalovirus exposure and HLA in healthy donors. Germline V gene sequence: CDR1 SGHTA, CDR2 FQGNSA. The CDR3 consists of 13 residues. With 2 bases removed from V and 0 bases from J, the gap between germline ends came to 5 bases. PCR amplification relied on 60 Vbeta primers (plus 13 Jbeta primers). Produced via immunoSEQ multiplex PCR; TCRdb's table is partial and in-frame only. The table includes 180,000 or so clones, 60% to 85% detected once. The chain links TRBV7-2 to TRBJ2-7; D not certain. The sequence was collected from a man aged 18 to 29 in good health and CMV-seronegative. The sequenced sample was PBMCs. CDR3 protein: CASSLSRSYEQYF. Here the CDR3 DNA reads TGTGCCAGCAGCTTATCCCGCTCCTACGAGCAGTACTTC.